This is a list of T cell receptor beta chains from one sample in a study of blood T cells in healthy people across ages. TCRdb re-analysed the 5' RACE reads in MiXCR, keeping a single row per CDR3 protein. The sample has about 680,000 distinct CDR3 sequences, over 45% seen once. Material for sequencing was blood. Every receptor here comes from a woman aged 55 to 70 in good health. Both conserved end residues are part of each CDR3. Fields, in order: V gene, J gene, CDR3 length, CDR3 protein.

>TRBV9|TRBJ1-1|13
CASSVAGDTEAFF
>TRBV2|TRBJ2-3|17
CASSDTGTSGVLDTQYF
>TRBV11-1|TRBJ2-2|15
CASVPGQGGSGELFF
>TRBV6-6|TRBJ2-7|12
CASSYWGLEQYF
>TRBV2|TRBJ2-6|15
CANHRGVPGANVLTF
>TRBV20-1|-|15
CSASLPGHRTSEQYF
>TRBV27|TRBJ1-6|18
CASKKGAPGSSYNSPLHF
>TRBV28|TRBJ2-1|16
CASSLRTRINHNEQFF
>TRBV5-1|TRBJ2-5|14
CASSPRWGGETQYF
>TRBV7-2|TRBJ2-5|13
CASSSPGAETQYF
>TRBV20-1|TRBJ2-7|14
CSARGTSGAGEQYF
>TRBV30|TRBJ2-3|14
CAWSSSSFTDTQYF
>TRBV7-9|TRBJ2-7|15
CASSLSGVSSYEQYF
>TRBV11-2|TRBJ2-3|14
CASSPGTGLDTQYF
>TRBV29-1|TRBJ2-1|14
CSVDRATNLNEQFF
>TRBV29-1|TRBJ2-3|13
CSVEELNTDTQYF
>TRBV28|TRBJ2-1|16
CASSRESSGRGNEQFF
>TRBV3-1|TRBJ2-7|11
CASSQTNEQYF
>TRBV15|TRBJ1-5|16
CATSRGRGGQNQPQHF
>TRBV6-2/TRBV6-3|TRBJ2-5|14
CASSLDRQQETQYF
>TRBV6-5|TRBJ2-7|16
CASSYRGTSGSYEQYF
>TRBV6-1|TRBJ2-7|13
CASSGQQGYEQYF
>TRBV9|TRBJ2-7|13
CASSVGGMDEQYF
>TRBV4-2|TRBJ2-7|14
CARSQVEPETEQYF
>TRBV20-1|TRBJ2-3|14
CSARDRRRIDTQYF
>TRBV29-1|TRBJ2-7|12
CSATSGAYEQYF
>TRBV4-2|TRBJ2-1|16
CASSQDQLAVLTGQFF
>TRBV28|TRBJ1-4|15
CASRGGTGEKEKLFF
>TRBV7-9|TRBJ2-5|14
CASSWTGYQETQYF
>TRBV27|TRBJ2-3|18
CASSYRAGGFRGTDTQYF
>TRBV4-2|TRBJ2-1|12
CASSQEGGWVFF
>TRBV7-2|TRBJ1-1|14
CASSLQGARTEAFF
>TRBV6-1|TRBJ2-1|16
CASTISGRSSYNEQFF
>TRBV3-1|TRBJ2-3|18
CASSDWLISAGGTDTQYF
>TRBV29-1|TRBJ1-6|12
CSVQFGNSPLHF
>TRBV7-2|TRBJ1-4|15
CASSLTGTGTEKLFF
>TRBV5-1|TRBJ1-3|14
CASSLWGAGNTIYF
>TRBV2|TRBJ2-3|15
CASSYSGSKADTQYF
>TRBV2|TRBJ2-7|14
CASSTRDNSYEQYF
>TRBV29-1|TRBJ2-5|12
CSVVQGGKTQYF
>TRBV7-3|TRBJ2-3|14
CASSLGTRGGEQYF
>TRBV5-5|TRBJ2-3|14
CASSLTGVEDTQYF
>TRBV10-3|TRBJ2-1|15
CAISGSSGSVDEQFF
>TRBV11-2|TRBJ2-4|16
CASSLDSTSDVGRQYF
>TRBV5-1|TRBJ2-3|14
CASSLAANTDTQYF
>TRBV20-1|TRBJ2-5|13
CSVRGDNQETQYF
>TRBV5-5|TRBJ2-7|15
CASSILRTGPYEQYF
>TRBV18|TRBJ2-7|16
CASSRGLGPRFYEQYF
>TRBV10-3|TRBJ2-7|15
CAISEISGTLYEQYF
>TRBV20-1|TRBJ2-7|13
CSASGEGTYEQYF
>TRBV9|TRBJ2-3|13
CASSRLGGDTQYF
>TRBV7-9|TRBJ2-7|14
CASSFTSDLYEQYF
>TRBV9|TRBJ2-5|13
CASSVGMEETQYF
>TRBV24-1|TRBJ2-3|17
CATSEPGQGAKGDTQYF
>TRBV6-1|TRBJ2-1|16
CASSREGSGIYNEQFF